Listed below are T cell receptor beta chains from one sample, sequenced in a study of blood T cell repertoires in COVID-19. Using immunoSEQ multiplex PCR, the repertoire was profiled, and TCRdb retains in-frame clones only, with some absent. The data hold under 200,000 clones, with 80% to 90% observed a single time. What was sequenced was peripheral blood. The receptors originated from a woman of 80 years or more with COVID-19, enrolled during active disease. Each CDR3 is given with its conserved first and last residue. The D gene is left open where the match is weak. Clone size is not always given. Where it is, it says once, few, many or a class for expanded clones.

j_call clone_size v_call d_call cdr3_aa cdr3_nt
TRBJ2-1 . TRBV6-2/TRBV6-3 TRBD1 CASSAGQGPSYNEQFF TGTGCCAGCAGCGCCGGACAGGGTCCCTCCTACAATGAGCAGTTCTTC
TRBJ1-2 . TRBV19 . CARNGAGGANGYTF TGTGCCAGGAATGGTGCTGGGGGCGCAAATGGCTACACCTTC
TRBJ2-7 . TRBV2 TRBD2 CASIARTSGRGEQYF TGTGCCAGCATCGCGCGGACTAGCGGGAGAGGGGAGCAGTACTTC
TRBJ1-2 . TRBV6-4 TRBD1 CASSDFPGQGATGYTF TGTGCCAGCAGTGACTTCCCGGGACAGGGGGCGACGGGCTACACCTTC
TRBJ2-3 . TRBV4-3 TRBD1 CASSQADRGLSDTQYF TGCGCCAGCAGCCAAGCGGACAGGGGGCTCTCAGATACGCAGTATTTT
TRBJ1-2 . TRBV6-1 . CASTQVRGYGYTF TGTGCCAGCACACAGGTCCGCGGCTATGGCTACACCTTC
TRBJ2-3 . TRBV5-4 . CASSLDSGTDTQYF TGTGCCAGCAGCCTAGACTCAGGGACAGATACGCAGTATTTT
TRBJ2-1 . TRBV4-1 . CASSQANSSYNEQFF TGCGCCAGCAGCCAAGCAAATAGCTCCTACAATGAGCAGTTCTTC
TRBJ2-5 once TRBV5-1 TRBD1 CASSLNRGLSQETQYF TGCGCCAGCAGCTTGAACAGGGGCCTATCCCAAGAGACCCAGTACTTC
TRBJ2-2 . TRBV7-2 TRBD2 CASSLASGATGELFF TGTGCCAGCAGCTTAGCTAGCGGGGCCACCGGGGAGCTGTTTTTT
TRBJ1-6 . TRBV6-1 . CASSEFDRDNSPLHF TGTGCCAGCAGTGAATTTGACAGAGATAATTCACCCCTCCACTTT
TRBJ1-6 . TRBV3-1/TRBV3-2 . CASSQLVGDSPLHF TGTGCCAGCAGCCAATTGGTCGGGGATTCACCCCTCCACTTT
TRBJ2-1 . TRBV27 TRBD2 CASSAPLGTSGRNEQFF TGTGCCAGCAGTGCCCCGTTAGGGACTAGCGGGAGAAATGAGCAGTTCTTC
TRBJ1-2 . TRBV10-3 . CAAAGAPNYGYTF TGTGCCGCAGCAGGGGCTCCTAACTATGGCTACACCTTC
TRBJ2-1 . TRBV10-3 . CAILDHGNEQFF TGTGCCATCCTAGACCACGGCAATGAGCAGTTCTTC
TRBJ2-1 . TRBV4-3 . CASSQDEGLHRFF TGCGCCAGCAGCCAAGATGAGGGACTCCACCGGTTCTTC
TRBJ2-1 . TRBV18 . CASSPPAGYEQFF TGTGCCAGCTCACCACCGGCAGGTTATGAGCAGTTCTTC
TRBJ2-5 . TRBV5-4 TRBD1 CASSPGTGGAETQYF TGTGCCAGCAGCCCCGGGACAGGGGGAGCGGAGACCCAGTACTTC
TRBJ1-2 few TRBV6-5 TRBD1 CASMTGGDSFGYTF TGTGCCAGCATGACAGGGGGCGATTCTTTTGGCTACACCTTC
TRBJ2-1 . TRBV19 . CASSSGEQFF TGTGCCAGTTCGTCGGGGGAGCAGTTCTTC
TRBJ1-6 . TRBV18 . CASSRTRVESLHF TGTGCCAGCTCAAGAACCCGAGTGGAGTCCCTCCACTTT
TRBJ2-7 . TRBV29-1 TRBD2 CSVGGLAAYEQYF TGCAGCGTCGGCGGACTAGCAGCCTACGAGCAGTACTTC
TRBJ1-2 . TRBV18 . CASSLDSLDYGYTF TGTGCCAGCTCACTAGACTCCTTGGACTATGGCTACACCTTC
TRBJ2-3 . TRBV18 TRBD2 CASSPVRSGGSSTDTQYF TGTGCCAGCTCACCAGTTCGGAGCGGGGGGTCTAGCACAGATACGCAGTATTTT
TRBJ2-7 . TRBV3-1/TRBV3-2 TRBD2 CASSQDPRAGDEQYF TGTGCCAGCAGCCAAGATCCTCGAGCGGGGGACGAGCAGTACTTC
TRBJ1-3 . TRBV9 . CASSDSAGNTIYF TGTGCCAGCAGCGATTCGGCTGGAAACACCATATATTTT
TRBJ1-2 . TRBV19 . CASSISAANYGYTF TGTGCCAGTAGTATTTCCGCAGCTAACTATGGCTACACCTTC
TRBJ2-3 . TRBV29-1 . CSVVQGKDTQYF TGCAGCGTTGTTCAGGGAAAGGATACGCAGTATTTT
TRBJ1-2 once TRBV27 TRBD1 CASSFNLRGTPYGYTF TGTGCCAGCAGTTTTAACCTCAGGGGGACCCCCTATGGCTACACCTTC
TRBJ2-7 . TRBV27 . CASSHGTPTYEQYF TGTGCCAGCAGCCACGGGACACCAACCTACGAGCAGTACTTC
TRBJ1-2 . TRBV6-5 TRBD1 CASSYGRTGYGYTF TGTGCCAGCAGTTACGGACGGACAGGATATGGCTACACCTTC
TRBJ1-3 . TRBV19 TRBD1 CASSMRQGASGNTIYF TGTGCCAGTAGTATGCGGCAGGGGGCGTCCGGAAACACCATATATTTT
TRBJ2-5 . TRBV5-1 TRBD1 CASRTSGTGQETQYF TGCGCCAGCAGGACCTCCGGGACAGGGCAAGAGACCCAGTACTTC
TRBJ2-5 . TRBV7-8 TRBD2 CASSWTSGAHREETQYF TGTGCCAGCAGCTGGACTAGCGGGGCTCACCGGGAAGAGACCCAGTACTTC
TRBJ1-2 . TRBV6-5 TRBD1 CASTLTGQGARGYTF TGTGCCAGCACCCTAACGGGACAGGGGGCGCGGGGCTACACCTTC
TRBJ2-2 . TRBV5-4 TRBD2 CASSAGLAGVVGSGELFF TGTGCCAGCAGCGCGGGACTAGCGGGAGTCGTAGGCTCCGGGGAGCTGTTTTTT
TRBJ2-4 . TRBV3-1/TRBV3-2 . CASSQEILPGLKNIQYF TGTGCCAGCAGCCAAGAAATTCTACCGGGACTTAAAAACATTCAGTACTTC
TRBJ1-6 few TRBV6-1 . CASSEANAAPLHF TGTGCCAGCAGTGAAGCCAACGCGGCACCCCTCCACTTT
TRBJ2-5 . TRBV29-1 TRBD2 CSVTGTSGTEETQYF TGCAGCGTAACCGGGACTAGCGGGACGGAAGAGACCCAGTACTTC
TRBJ2-3 . TRBV7-3 . CASSAPRETQYF TGTGCCAGCAGCGCCCCGAGGGAGACGCAGTATTTT
TRBJ1-4 . TRBV13 TRBD1 CASSWRGDRNEKLFF TGTGCCAGCAGCTGGAGAGGGGACAGAAATGAAAAACTGTTTTTT
TRBJ1-1 . TRBV18 . CASSPLTLNTEAFF TGTGCCAGCTCACCCCTGACACTGAACACTGAAGCTTTCTTT
TRBJ2-1 . TRBV5-6 . CASSLGWGASSYNEQFF TGTGCCAGCAGCTTGGGCTGGGGCGCTAGCTCCTACAATGAGCAGTTCTTC
TRBJ1-2 . TRBV19 . CASSHFQANYGYTF TGTGCCAGTAGCCATTTTCAGGCTAACTATGGCTACACCTTC
TRBJ1-5 . TRBV19 . CASSIVSRGFGNQPQHF TGTGCCAGTAGTATAGTTAGTCGGGGATTTGGCAATCAGCCCCAGCATTTT
TRBJ2-7 . TRBV27 TRBD2 CASSLRGSHSYEQYF TGTGCCAGCAGTTTACGCGGGAGCCACTCCTACGAGCAGTACTTC